Here is one TCR beta chain with its context. Sequencing used immunoSEQ multiplex PCR; TCRdb keeps in-frame clones, though not all of them. The repertoire consists of some 360,000 clones, with about 90% occurring once and the leading ten covering about 0.94%. The data belong to a study of blood T cell repertoires in COVID-19. Sequencing used PBMCs or T cells enriched from blood (not recorded which). The receptor's source is a woman in her thirties who had been exposed to COVID-19.

CDR3 in amino acids: CASSRDRPGGDTQYF. CDR3 DNA sequence: TGTGCCAGCAGCCGGGACAGGCCCGGGGGAGATACGCAGTATTTT. V gene TRBV11-3 combines with J gene TRBJ2-3; 8 bases are a match to TRBD1. V lost 5 bases to trimming and J lost 5 bases; unmatched junction nucleotides: 9. CDR3 length: 15 residues. CDR1 and CDR2 from the germline V gene are SGHNT and YENEEA.